This is a list of T cell receptor beta chains from one sample in a study of Graves' ophthalmopathy and Graves' hyperthyroidism. TCRdb itself ran the multiplex PCR reads through MiXCR, one entry per CDR3 protein. The data contain 450,000 to 600,000 distinct CDR3 sequences, about two fifths of them singletons. The sample consisted of peripheral blood or thyroid tissue (not recorded which). The receptors were sampled from an adult man with Graves' hyperthyroidism. The CDR3 runs from the conserved cysteine through the conserved F or W. A D gene is named only where the DNA matches it firmly. Not all rows give a size; the values are once, few, many and, for expanded clones, a class.

J: TRBJ2-5
size: many
length: 17
D: TRBD2
V: TRBV10-3
DNA: TGTGCCATCAGTGAGGGTCTTCGCGGGGGGCCGGAAGAGACCCAGTACTTC
CDR3: CAISEGLRGGPEETQYF

J: TRBJ2-7
size: NA
length: 17
D: TRBD1
V: TRBV27
DNA: TGTGCCAGCAGTTTATCCGCCAGACAGGGGCGTCCCTACGAGCAGTACTTC
CDR3: CASSLSARQGRPYEQYF

J: TRBJ1-5
size: NA
length: 13
D: NA
V: TRBV20-1
DNA: TGCAGTGCTACCGCGGGGGGAGATCAGCCCCAGCATTTT
CDR3: CSATAGGDQPQHF

J: TRBJ2-7
size: NA
length: 14
D: NA
V: TRBV7-2
DNA: TGTGCCAGTCAACAGTCCCCGCTGAGGTGGGAGCAGTACTTC
CDR3: CASQQSPLRWEQYF

J: TRBJ1-3
size: many
length: 12
D: NA
V: TRBV14
DNA: TGTGCCAGCAGCCATGGAGGAAACACCATATATTTT
CDR3: CASSHGGNTIYF

J: TRBJ1-5
size: NA
length: 14
D: NA
V: TRBV2
DNA: TGTGCCAGCAGTTTATTGGGGGAACAACAGCCCCAGCATTTT
CDR3: CASSLLGEQQPQHF

J: TRBJ2-7
size: many
length: 12
D: NA
V: TRBV24-1
DNA: TGTGCCACCAGTGGCCCGCTCTACGAGCAGTACTTC
CDR3: CATSGPLYEQYF

J: TRBJ2-7
size: NA
length: 12
D: NA
V: TRBV7-7
DNA: TGTGCTATCCGGGACGTCTCCTACGAGCAGTACTTC
CDR3: CAIRDVSYEQYF

J: TRBJ1-2
size: NA
length: 13
D: NA
V: TRBV7-8
DNA: TGTGCCAGCACCAATCCCGGGGAGTATGGCTACACCTTC
CDR3: CASTNPGEYGYTF

J: TRBJ2-2
size: few
length: 15
D: NA
V: TRBV27
DNA: TGTGCCAGCAGTGCGCGTAGACAGCGCGCCGGGGAGCTGTTTTTT
CDR3: CASSARRQRAGELFF

J: TRBJ1-2
size: NA
length: 14
D: NA
V: TRBV12-3/TRBV12-4
DNA: TGTGCCAGCAGTTTTGAAACATCGGGCTATGGCTACACCTTC
CDR3: CASSFETSGYGYTF

J: TRBJ1-4
size: NA
length: 16
D: NA
V: TRBV13
DNA: TGTGCCAGCAGCTTCCAGAGGACTGCAACTAATGAAAAACTGTTTTTT
CDR3: CASSFQRTATNEKLFF

J: TRBJ1-1
size: many
length: 16
D: NA
V: TRBV7-3
DNA: TGTGCCAGCAGCTTTTACGTTAGGGGCGTAGGCACTGAAGCTTTCTTT
CDR3: CASSFYVRGVGTEAFF

J: TRBJ1-2
size: NA
length: 15
D: TRBD1
V: TRBV2
DNA: TGTGCCAGCAGTACCGGGACAGGGATAAACTATGGCTACACCTTC
CDR3: CASSTGTGINYGYTF

J: TRBJ2-7
size: NA
length: 15
D: TRBD2
V: TRBV7-9
DNA: TGTGCCGGCAGTTTCGGTGGCAGGGAGGGATTCGAGCAGTACTTC
CDR3: CAGSFGGREGFEQYF

J: TRBJ1-1
size: NA
length: 16
D: NA
V: TRBV20-1
DNA: TGCAGTGCCAGAAACAAAAGGGACAACGTGAACACTGAAGCTTTCTTT
CDR3: CSARNKRDNVNTEAFF

J: TRBJ1-6
size: few
length: 16
D: NA
V: TRBV9
DNA: TGTGCCAGCAGCCGACTGAGGGACCTCCGGGATTCACCCCTCCACTTT
CDR3: CASSRLRDLRDSPLHF

J: TRBJ1-5
size: many
length: 14
D: NA
V: TRBV10-3
DNA: TGTGCCATCAGTGCCTCCGATAGCAATCAGCCCCAGCATTTT
CDR3: CAISASDSNQPQHF

J: TRBJ1-1
size: many
length: 13
D: NA
V: TRBV12-3/TRBV12-4
DNA: TGTGCCAGCAGTTTAGCGCACGACGGAGAAGCTTTCTTT
CDR3: CASSLAHDGEAFF

J: TRBJ2-1
size: NA
length: 14
D: TRBD2
V: TRBV2
DNA: TGTGCCAGCACTCTAGCGGGAGGGCCCGGGGGGCAGTTCTTC
CDR3: CASTLAGGPGGQFF

J: TRBJ1-1
size: many
length: 14
D: NA
V: TRBV10-2
DNA: TGCGCCAGCAGTGTAAGGGAACCCTACAGTGGAGCTTTCTTT
CDR3: CASSVREPYSGAFF

J: TRBJ2-7
size: few
length: 14
D: NA
V: TRBV27
DNA: TGTGCCAGCAGTCGACAGGTTGCCTCCTACGAGCAGTACTTC
CDR3: CASSRQVASYEQYF

J: TRBJ1-5
size: NA
length: 14
D: NA
V: TRBV19
DNA: TGTGCCAGTAGTATAGTGGGGATAGGCCAGCCCCAGCATTTT
CDR3: CASSIVGIGQPQHF